This T cell receptor beta chain originates from a study of cytomegalovirus exposure and HLA in healthy donors. Study-wide points: In a later analysis, TCR association rates varied by HLA locus: DRB1 most, HLA-C fewest. Highly shared variants forming one cluster were likely a sequencing artifact.

Germline CDR1 SGHKS, CDR2 YYEKEE (reference sequence). The length of the CDR3 is 12 residues. Trimming shortened V by 5 bases and J by 7 bases, and 13 bases separated the two germline ends. This clone was seen a few times. The antigen remains undetermined. The PCR was carried out with 60 Vbeta primers and 13 Jbeta primers. This table comes from immunoSEQ multiplex PCR, and its TCRdb copy is limited to in-frame clones, with some not included. In the table there are about 80,000 clones, around 60% of which are singletons. Sequencing input: PBMCs. This TCR was sampled from a male donor in good health and CMV-seropositive. The V and J genes are TRBV5-5 and TRBJ2-7; D may be TRBD1 (5 bases). DNA for the CDR3: TGTGCCAGCAGTATACCTTACAGGGAGCAGTACTTC. Its translation: CASSIPYREQYF.